This TCR beta chain is drawn from a study of CD4 T cells in relation to SARS-CoV-2 and coronaviruses. CD4+ T cells from unexposed donors were obtained before the COVID-19 pandemic (2011-2018). Isolation of CD4+ T cells took place after less than 13 days in culture. Testing used SARS-CoV-2 S/N and four cold-coronavirus spikes on unexposed-donor CD4+ T cells, cells permitting. Comment on this clone: The antigen is unknown.

CDR1 SNHLY and CDR2 FYNNEI come from the germline V gene. V was trimmed by 11 bases and J by 7 bases, leaving 12 bases between them. CDR3 length: 11 amino acids. TCRdb's copy holds only in-frame clones and misses some; the assay was immunoSEQ multiplex PCR. The sample comprises 20,000 to 25,000 clones, about 80% of which are singletons, and roughly 17% rests with the top ten. The sequenced material came from CD4+ T cells from PBMCs, cultured in vitro. The chain uses TRBV2 and TRBJ2-1; unclear D gene. The clonotype was recovered from a human donor in good health. The CDR3 DNA reads as TGTGCCCATTCGACAATGAATGAGCAGTTCTTC. Translation gives CAHSTMNEQFF.